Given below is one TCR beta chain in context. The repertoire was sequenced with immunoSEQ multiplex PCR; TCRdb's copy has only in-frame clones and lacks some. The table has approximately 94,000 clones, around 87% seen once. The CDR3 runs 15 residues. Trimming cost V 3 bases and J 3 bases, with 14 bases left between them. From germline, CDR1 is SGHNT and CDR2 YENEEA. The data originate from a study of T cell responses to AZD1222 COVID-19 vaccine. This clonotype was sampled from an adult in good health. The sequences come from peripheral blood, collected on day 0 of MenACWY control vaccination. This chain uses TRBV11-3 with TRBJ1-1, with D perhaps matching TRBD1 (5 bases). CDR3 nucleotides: TGTGCCAGCAGCTTGGGGGGTAACGTAGACACTGAAGCTTTCTTT. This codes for CASSLGGNVDTEAFF.